This is a list of T cell receptor beta chains from one sample in a study of Ad26.COV2.S vaccination and SARS-CoV-2 variants. Assay: immunoSEQ multiplex PCR; the TCRdb copy retains only in-frame clones and omits some. Among roughly 320,000 clones listed, about 86% were seen once. The sequences come from peripheral blood, collected in a trial of Ad26.COV2.S vaccine versus placebo. Receptors originate from a person between 18 and 65 years old who received the Ad26.COV2.S COVID-19 vaccine or a placebo. CDR3s include the opening cysteine and the closing phenylalanine or tryptophan. D genes are given only for firm matches. For some rows the clone size is stated as once, few or many, or as a class when expanded; others skip it.

TRBJ1-6	TRBD1	TRBV27	few	CASSSSHRDRGSPLHF	TGTGCCAGCAGTTCGAGTCACCGGGACAGGGGATCACCCCTCCACTTT
TRBJ2-3	-	TRBV9	once	CASSVADAGTQYF	TGTGCCAGCAGCGTAGCGGACGCGGGGACGCAGTATTTT
TRBJ2-1	TRBD2	TRBV4-1	-	CASSQVAGAYNEQFF	TGCGCCAGCAGCCAAGTAGCGGGGGCTTACAATGAGCAGTTCTTC
TRBJ2-1	TRBD1	TRBV4-3	-	CASSQGIRTGEEKQFF	TGCGCCAGCAGCCAAGGCATCCGGACAGGGGAAGAGAAGCAGTTCTTC
TRBJ1-5	TRBD1	TRBV19	-	CASSIVSGQGFQPQHF	TGTGCCAGTAGTATAGTCTCTGGACAGGGTTTCCAGCCCCAGCATTTT
TRBJ1-2	-	TRBV19	-	CASTRGGSSTSINYGYTF	TGTGCCAGTACTCGCGGGGGATCAAGCACGTCAATTAACTATGGCTACACCTTC
TRBJ2-7	-	TRBV20-1	-	CSARTRRYF	TGCAGTGCTAGGACGCGGCGGTACTTC
TRBJ1-4	TRBD1	TRBV6-1	once	CASSAIPGQGDEKLFF	TGTGCCAGCAGTGCGATCCCGGGACAGGGAGACGAAAAACTGTTTTTT
TRBJ2-1	-	TRBV19	-	CASRQAGGSSYNEQFF	TGTGCCAGTAGGCAAGCAGGGGGGAGCTCCTACAATGAGCAGTTCTTC
TRBJ2-1	TRBD2	TRBV5-4	-	CASSSKLAGVNEQFF	TGTGCCAGCAGCTCGAAACTAGCGGGGGTCAATGAGCAGTTCTTC
TRBJ1-3	-	TRBV11-2	-	CASRGVGGNTIYF	TGTGCCAGCAGAGGGGTTGGTGGAAACACCATATATTTT
TRBJ2-7	-	TRBV7-9	-	CASSLGHAGTYEQYF	TGTGCCAGCAGCTTAGGACATGCAGGGACCTACGAGCAGTACTTC
TRBJ2-7	-	TRBV18	once	CASSIQDAYEQYF	TGTGCCAGCTCCATACAGGATGCCTACGAGCAGTACTTC
TRBJ1-5	-	TRBV5-6	-	CASSLGPGYSNQPQHF	TGTGCCAGCAGCTTGGGCCCGGGCTATAGCAATCAGCCCCAGCATTTT
TRBJ1-4	TRBD1	TRBV5-6	-	CASSSRAPGGSEKLFF	TGTGCCAGCAGCTCTCGCGCCCCAGGGGGGAGTGAAAAACTGTTTTTT
TRBJ1-2	-	TRBV5-1	few	CASSRTDRYDYGYTF	TGCGCCAGCAGCCGAACGGACAGATATGACTATGGCTACACCTTC
TRBJ1-3	-	TRBV6-6	-	CASSIEAGNTIYF	TGTGCCAGCAGTATTGAGGCTGGAAACACCATATATTTT
TRBJ1-5	TRBD1	TRBV5-1	-	CASSPGQGNQPQHF	TGCGCCAGCAGCCCGGGACAGGGTAATCAGCCCCAGCATTTT
TRBJ2-2	-	TRBV5-1	-	CASSLGRQGRRTGELFF	TGCGCCAGCAGCTTGGGTCGGCAGGGACGGAGGACCGGGGAGCTGTTTTTT
TRBJ2-3	-	TRBV2	-	CASKPDTDTQYF	TGTGCCAGCAAACCTGACACAGATACGCAGTATTTT
TRBJ1-5	TRBD1	TRBV15	-	CATSRDGDRDQPQHF	TGTGCCACCAGCAGAGATGGGGACAGGGATCAGCCCCAGCATTTT
TRBJ2-2	-	TRBV7-6	-	CASSLFGENTGELFF	TGTGCCAGCAGCTTATTCGGGGAGAACACCGGGGAGCTGTTTTTT
TRBJ2-1	TRBD2	TRBV5-6	once	CASSFLSGDLNEQFF	TGTGCCAGCAGCTTCCTAAGCGGGGACCTGAATGAGCAGTTCTTC
TRBJ2-7	-	TRBV11-2	-	CASSLEGYEQYF	TGTGCCAGCAGCTTAGAGGGATACGAGCAGTACTTC
TRBJ2-7	-	TRBV7-2	-	CASSPWGGQALYEQYF	TGTGCCAGCAGCCCGTGGGGAGGACAGGCCCTATACGAGCAGTACTTC
TRBJ2-2	TRBD2	TRBV4-1	-	CASSQDRAGVGTGELFF	TGCGCCAGCAGCCAAGATCGGGCGGGGGTAGGCACCGGGGAGCTGTTTTTT
TRBJ1-1	-	TRBV14	-	CASSLDRGTEAFF	TGTGCCAGCAGCCTCGATAGGGGAACTGAAGCTTTCTTT
TRBJ2-7	-	TRBV7-2	few	CASSHQDSYEQYF	TGTGCCAGCAGCCACCAGGACAGCTACGAGCAGTACTTC
TRBJ1-1	TRBD1	TRBV9	-	CASSASDRDTEAFF	TGTGCCAGCAGCGCCTCAGACAGGGACACTGAAGCTTTCTTT
TRBJ2-7	-	TRBV2	-	CAGGDPSEQYF	TGTGCCGGGGGAGACCCTTCCGAGCAGTACTTC
TRBJ1-3	-	TRBV5-4	-	CASSLRGGTASGNTIYF	TGTGCCAGCAGCTTAAGAGGGGGGACCGCCTCTGGAAACACCATATATTTT
TRBJ1-6	-	TRBV5-1	few	CASSLYSGGNSPLHF	TGCGCCAGCAGCCTCTACTCCGGGGGGAATTCACCCCTCCACTTT
TRBJ2-7	-	TRBV5-1	few	CASSPWDVYEQYF	TGCGCCAGCAGCCCTTGGGACGTCTACGAGCAGTACTTC
TRBJ1-4	-	TRBV18	-	CASSPTRVRPNEKLFF	TGTGCCAGCTCACCAACCCGGGTTAGGCCTAATGAAAAACTGTTTTTT
TRBJ1-1	-	TRBV7-8	-	CASSQWVAGAFF	TGTGCCAGCAGCCAATGGGTTGCTGGGGCTTTCTTT
TRBJ2-3	TRBD2	TRBV5-1	-	CASSTPLAGALDTQYF	TGCGCCAGCAGCACGCCGCTAGCGGGGGCCTTAGATACGCAGTATTTT
TRBJ2-7	-	TRBV6-6	-	CASSRIPEQYF	TGTGCCAGCAGTCGCATACCGGAGCAGTACTTC
TRBJ2-1	-	TRBV27	-	CASRRDYNEQFF	TGTGCCAGCAGGCGAGATTACAATGAGCAGTTCTTC
TRBJ1-1	-	TRBV6-2/TRBV6-3	-	CASSYEGYTEAFF	TGTGCCAGCAGTTACGAGGGGTACACTGAAGCTTTCTTT
TRBJ2-2	TRBD2	TRBV19	-	CASGQGRTSNTGELFF	TGTGCCAGTGGTCAAGGCCGGACTAGCAACACCGGGGAGCTGTTTTTT
TRBJ2-7	TRBD1	TRBV5-4	-	CATSMTGGYEQYF	TGTGCCACTTCCATGACAGGGGGCTACGAGCAGTACTTC
TRBJ2-3	TRBD2	TRBV5-1	-	CASSTGTSGGLDQYF	TGCGCCAGCAGCACCGGGACTAGCGGGGGCCTGGACCAGTATTTT
TRBJ2-7	TRBD2	TRBV6-2/TRBV6-3	once	CASSESTGTSDEQYF	TGTGCCAGCAGCGAATCAACCGGGACTAGCGACGAGCAGTACTTC
TRBJ1-3	TRBD1	TRBV3-1/TRBV3-2	-	CASSRRISGTGAGSGNTIYF	TGTGCCAGCAGCCGTCGAATTTCCGGGACAGGGGCCGGATCTGGAAACACCATATATTTT
TRBJ1-4	-	TRBV18	few	CASSPITDEREKLFF	TGTGCCAGCTCACCTATTACAGATGAACGTGAAAAACTGTTTTTT
TRBJ2-3	-	TRBV3-1/TRBV3-2	-	CASSQGEGAYLF	TGTGCCAGCAGCCAAGGCGAGGGTGCCTACCTTTTT
TRBJ1-2	-	TRBV9	-	CASSGTPDDYGYTF	TGTGCCAGCAGCGGGACGCCCGATGACTATGGCTACACCTTC
TRBJ2-3	-	TRBV11-2	-	CASREASTDTQYF	TGTGCCAGCAGGGAAGCCAGCACAGATACGCAGTATTTT
TRBJ2-4	TRBD2	TRBV29-1	-	CSVDGGAAKNIQYF	TGCAGCGTTGACGGGGGGGCCGCCAAAAACATTCAGTACTTC
TRBJ1-2	-	TRBV7-2	once	CASSLNRGRGYYGYTF	TGTGCCAGCAGCTTAAATCGGGGCAGGGGATACTATGGCTACACCTTC
TRBJ1-2	-	TRBV28	once	CASRQTYYGYTF	TGTGCCAGCAGACAGACTTACTATGGCTACACCTTC
TRBJ1-1	TRBD1	TRBV18	-	CASSQGQGAGGEAFF	TGTGCCAGCTCACAAGGGCAGGGGGCCGGGGGTGAAGCTTTCTTT
TRBJ2-7	-	TRBV20-1	-	CSAGWESPDFF	TGCAGTGCTGGATGGGAATCGCCCGACTTCTTC